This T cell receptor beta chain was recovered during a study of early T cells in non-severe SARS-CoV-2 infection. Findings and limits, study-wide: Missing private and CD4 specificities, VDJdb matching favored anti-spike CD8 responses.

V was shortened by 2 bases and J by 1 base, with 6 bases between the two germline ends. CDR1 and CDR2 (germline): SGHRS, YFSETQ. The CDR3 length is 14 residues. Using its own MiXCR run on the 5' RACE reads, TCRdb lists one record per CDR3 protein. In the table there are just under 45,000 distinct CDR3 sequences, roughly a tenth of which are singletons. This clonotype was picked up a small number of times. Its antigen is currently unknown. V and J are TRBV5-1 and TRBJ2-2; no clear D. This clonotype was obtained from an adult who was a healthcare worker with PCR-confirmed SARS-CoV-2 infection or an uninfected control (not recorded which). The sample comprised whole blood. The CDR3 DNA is TGCGCCAGCAGCTTAATAGTGAACACCGGGGAGCTGTTTTTT. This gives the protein CASSLIVNTGELFF.